This entry lists 2 T cell receptor beta chains sequenced from one sample in a study of T cell clonality in common variable immunodeficiency (dated by TCRdb to about 2015). The library was produced with the immunoSEQ multiplex PCR assay. Here the immuneACCESS table is served through TCRdb, limited to in-frame sequences with V and J called. Missing clones are a known gap in these copies; in checked studies unresolved V genes cover under half, and the rest lacks a known reason. Across this sample, roughly 70,000 clones were tabulated and none appeared just once. The top ten constitute approximately 1.5% of the sample. Sequences were obtained from peripheral blood mononuclear cells. Source of these receptors: a person aged 18 to 70 in good health.

This clone was found many times. The CDR3 bases that were read are TGCAGCGTTGCGTTCGCGGGACAGGGGGTATCCGGGGAG. Its translation is CSVAFAGQGVSGE. The entire CDR3 protein is CSVAFAGQGVSGELFF. The V gene is TRBV29-1, the J gene TRBJ2-2; 11 bases agree with TRBD1. The sequenced fragment ends 3 residues before the CDR3 boundary, so the rest is inferred from the germline J gene. The CDR3 covers 16 residues. Germline V gene sequence: CDR1 SQVTM, CDR2 ANQGSEA. The trim removed 4 bases at V and 6 bases at J, leaving 10 bases unmatched.

This clone came up many times. The CDR3 extends 3 residues past the end of the read, so its final part is completed from the germline J gene. The chain couples TRBV29-1 to TRBJ2-2; D is unclear. Between the trimmed V and J ends, which lost 7 bases and 1 base, there was a span of 4 bases. The germline V gene has CDR1 SQVTM and CDR2 ANQGSEA. This CDR3 region has 11 residues. CDR3 sequence: CSAMNTGELFF. The CDR3 bases that were read are TGCAGCGCTATGAACACCGGGGAG.